This T cell receptor (beta chain) is drawn from a study of blood T cell repertoires in COVID-19. Only a few counts were recorded for this clone. The assay was immunoSEQ multiplex PCR, and TCRdb's table has in-frame clones only and misses some. This table has around 70,000 clones, around 90% appearing once. V was clipped by 0 bases and J by 5 bases, with 17 bases between them. The CDR3 has 17 amino acids. Germline V gene sequence: CDR1 LNHDA, CDR2 SQIVND (reference sequence). The receptor's source is a human donor in a cohort sampled during active COVID-19. The chain recombines TRBV19 with TRBJ1-5; D remains ambiguous. The specimen sequenced was peripheral blood. This CDR3 reads CASSIEGVDAVYQPQHF. CDR3 DNA sequence: TGTGCCAGTAGTATAGAAGGAGTCGACGCAGTTTATCAGCCCCAGCATTTT.